One and the same sample provided the 32 T cell receptor beta chains below, sequenced in a study of shared clonotypes between healthy human individuals. Measured with immunoSEQ multiplex PCR; TCRdb has only the in-frame clones, and not every one. This table has about 1.5 million clones, roughly 95% appearing once. The sequencing sample was made of naive CD4+ T cells sorted from blood. The subset is: CD45RA+ positively selected. The receptor set was obtained from a man aged 25 to 45 in good health.

This chain's CDR3 is CASSSGLAGLNEQFF. CDR3 in DNA: TGTGCCAGCAGCTCGGGACTAGCGGGACTCAATGAGCAGTTCTTC. This chain uses TRBV5-4 with TRBJ2-1, with 13 bases fitting TRBD2. This CDR3 contains 15 residues. Germline assignment: CDR1 SGHNT and CDR2 YYREEE (reference sequence). Germline trimming cut 3 bases from V and 6 bases from J; bases unmatched to any gene: 3.

The genes are TRBV10-3 and TRBJ2-3; TRBD2 aligns across 11 bases. The V segment lost 10 bases and the J segment 4 bases; nucleotides outside the gene matches: 7. The CDR3 sequence is 14 residues long. Germline CDR1 ENHRY, CDR2 SYGVKD. CDR3 loop: CATFSGRAPDTQYF. DNA of the CDR3: TGTGCCACCTTTAGCGGGAGGGCCCCAGATACGCAGTATTTT.

This chain joins TRBV5-1 and TRBJ2-7; 8 nucleotides line up with TRBD2. V dropped 0 bases and J dropped 3; count of bases not matched to a gene: 2. From germline, CDR1 is SGHRS and CDR2 YFSETQ. This CDR3 has 14 amino acids. The DNA for the CDR3 is TGCGCCAGCAGCTTGGTGCTAGCGGGCTACGAGCAGTACTTC. Amino acid sequence: CASSLVLAGYEQYF.

The gene calls are TRBV19 and TRBJ2-7, with D unresolved. Trimming shortened V by 4 bases and J by 3 bases, and 16 bases separated the two germline ends. The CDR3 is 15 amino acids. Germline CDR1 LNHDA, CDR2 SQIVND (reference sequence). In DNA form, the CDR3 reads TGTGCCAGTAGTAAAGCGCTACTATCAAGCTACGAGCAGTACTTC. It encodes CASSKALLSSYEQYF.

The chain recombines TRBV10-3 with TRBJ1-1; 7 nucleotides agree with TRBD1. The V and J ends lost 0 bases and 5 bases, in that order; junction bases with no gene match: 9. The CDR3 spans 16 residues. The germline CDR1 and CDR2 sequences are ENHRY and SYGVKD. CDR3 sequence reads: CAISESTGNRGTEAFF. CDR3 coding DNA: TGTGCCATCAGTGAGTCGACAGGGAATAGGGGGACTGAAGCTTTCTTT.

The chain joins TRBV5-1 to TRBJ1-5, with 8 bases fitting TRBD1. The CDR3 consists of 15 residues. From germline, CDR1 is SGHRS and CDR2 YFSETQ. The trim removed 4 bases at V and 1 base at J, leaving 4 bases unmatched. The CDR3, as DNA: TGCGCCAGCAGCATCGGGACAGGCAGCAATCAGCCCCAGCATTTT. Translating gives CASSIGTGSNQPQHF. The full variable domain, its missing parts supplied by reference TRBV5-1 and TRBJ1-5, is KAGVTQTPRYLIKTRGQQVTLSCSPISGHRSVSWYQQTPGQGLQFLFEYFSETQRNKGNFPGRFSGRQFSNSRSEMNVSTLELGDSALYLCASSIGTGSNQPQHFGDGTRLSIL.

This rearrangement joins TRBV7-2 to TRBJ2-1, with 8 bases fitting TRBD2. The CDR3 is 17 amino acids. Germline lookup yields CDR1 SGHTA and CDR2 FQGNSA. With 1 base clipped from V and 1 base from J, the junction kept 6 bases outside the gene matches. The CDR3 sequence is CASSLDSGVRSYNEQFF. As DNA, the CDR3 is TGTGCCAGCAGCTTAGATAGCGGGGTCAGGTCCTACAATGAGCAGTTCTTC. Combining the CDR3 with reference TRBV7-2 and TRBJ2-1 gives the whole variable domain GAGVSQSPSNKVTEKGKDVELRCDPISGHTALYWYRQSLGQGLEFLIYFQGNSAPDKSGLPSDRFSAERTGGSVSTLTIQRTQQEDSAVYLCASSLDSGVRSYNEQFFGPGTRLTVL.

V gene TRBV4-1 combines with J gene TRBJ2-1; TRBD2 aligns across 9 bases. The length of the CDR3 is 14 residues. V lost 3 bases, J lost 6 bases, and 3 bases stayed unmatched. CDR1 is MGHRA and CDR2 is YSYEKL in the germline V gene. Here the CDR3 DNA reads TGCGCCAGCAGCCAGATAGCGGGAGTCAATGAGCAGTTCTTC. Residues: CASSQIAGVNEQFF.

V gene TRBV5-8 combines with J gene TRBJ1-3, with D maybe TRBD1 (5 bases). The CDR3 has 15 amino acids. Germline CDR1 SGHTS, CDR2 YDEGEE. The V and J ends lost 0 bases and 9 bases respectively, with 16 bases between them. The CDR3 sequence is CASSLVRTRGGTIYF. Written as DNA, the CDR3 is TGTGCCAGCAGCTTGGTGCGAACCCGCGGGGGCACCATATATTTT.

The rearrangement uses TRBV28 and TRBJ1-5, with no clear D. CDR3 length equals 14 residues. V gave up 7 bases and J gave up 0 bases, with 10 bases separating them. Germline CDR1 and CDR2: MDHEN and SYDVKM. The DNA of the CDR3 is TGTGCCAGCACCTTGGACGGTAGCAATCAGCCCCAGCATTTT. Translation gives CASTLDGSNQPQHF.

The genes are TRBV5-5 and TRBJ1-2; D gene uncertain. CDR1 is SGHKS and CDR2 is YYEKEE in the germline V gene (reference sequence). The CDR3 is 13 residues long. The V gene lost 6 bases and the J gene lost 6 bases, with 15 bases spanning the gap. For the CDR3, the DNA is TGTGCCAGCACCGAGAATGTTTTCGATGGCTACACCTTC. Translated: CASTENVFDGYTF.

Here the CDR3 reads CASSPRPVQTVSTEAFF. CDR3 coding DNA: TGCGCCAGCAGCCCCCGACCGGTCCAGACTGTTTCGACTGAAGCTTTCTTT. The chain combines TRBV4-3 with TRBJ1-1; D is uncertain. The CDR3 contains 17 residues. The V and J ends lost 4 bases and 5 bases respectively, with 23 bases between them. Germline V gene data show CDR1 as LGHNA and CDR2 as YSLEER.

The chain has TRBV28 and TRBJ2-3, with a possible D match to TRBD1 (6 bases). The CDR3 extends over 14 amino acids. Germline V gene data show CDR1 as MDHEN and CDR2 as SYDVKM. V lost 7 bases and J lost 2, with 13 bases in between. CDR3 coding DNA: TGTGCCAGCATGCCCAGGGGAAACACAGATACGCAGTATTTT. It yields the protein CASMPRGNTDTQYF.

The genes are TRBV11-2 and TRBJ2-7, with D perhaps assigned TRBD1 or TRBD2 (5 bases each). Deletions cut 3 bases from V and 3 bases from J, with 12 bases between. The CDR3 extends over 14 amino acids. CDR1 SGHAT and CDR2 FQNNGV come from the germline V gene. The CDR3 region is CASSFRDGDYEQYF. The CDR3 nucleotides read TGTGCCAGCAGCTTCCGGGACGGAGACTACGAGCAGTACTTC.

This rearrangement joins TRBV7-2 to TRBJ1-5; the D is unclear. The V end was cut by 0 bases, the J end by 1 base, with 13 bases between. The CDR3 extends over 17 amino acids. Germline-derived CDR1 and CDR2 are SGHTA and FQGNSA. CDR3 amino acids: CASSLAGRSVSNQPQHF. CDR3 nucleotide sequence: TGTGCCAGCAGCTTAGCGGGCAGATCAGTGAGCAATCAGCCCCAGCATTTT.

As for this clone: The identical CDR3 is also encoded by other nucleotide sequences in the sample. This chain uses TRBV7-2 with TRBJ2-1; possibly TRBD2 for D (5 bases). Trimming shortened V by 2 bases and J by 4 bases, and 9 bases separated the two germline ends. Germline lookup yields CDR1 SGHTA and CDR2 FQGNSA. This CDR3 is built from 14 residues. The CDR3 DNA is TGTGCCAGCAGCTTACGGGGTTTATACAATGAGCAGTTCTTC. Its protein product is CASSLRGLYNEQFF.

V is TRBV7-9 and J is TRBJ2-2; 11 bases are shared with TRBD2. Unmatched junction bases numbered 10, after V lost 4 bases and J lost 6 bases. The CDR3 has 17 residues. Germline V lookup: CDR1 SEHNR, CDR2 FQNEAQ (reference sequence). The DNA for the CDR3 is TGTGCCAGCAGCTCCACAACTGGTAGCGGGAGGGCCGGGGAGCTGTTTTTT. Translated, it gives CASSSTTGSGRAGELFF. The whole variable domain, remainder taken from reference TRBV7-9 and TRBJ2-2, is DTGVSQNPRHKITKRGQNVTFRCDPISEHNRLYWYRQTLGQGPEFLTYFQNEAQLEKSRLLSDRFSAERPKGSFSTLEIQRTEQGDSAMYLCASSSTTGSGRAGELFFGEGSRLTVL.

This chain joins TRBV7-8 and TRBJ2-1; tentatively, D is TRBD2 (6 bases). CDR1 is SGHVS and CDR2 is FQNEAQ in the germline V gene. CDR3 length: 17 amino acids. V was clipped by 4 bases and J by 0 bases, with 16 bases between them. The CDR3 region is CASSSVAAVSSYNEQFF. Written as DNA, the CDR3 is TGTGCCAGCAGCTCAGTAGCGGCTGTAAGCTCCTACAATGAGCAGTTCTTC.

The V call is TRBV10-3, the J call TRBJ1-1, with TRBD1 identical over 8 bases. The germline CDR1 and CDR2 sequences are ENHRY and SYGVKD. This CDR3 region has 14 residues. The V gene end was trimmed by 10 bases and the J gene end by 0 bases; junction bases not matched to a gene: 7. CDR3 coding DNA: TGTGCCACTTCCGGGACAGGATTGAACACTGAAGCTTTCTTT. Translating it yields CATSGTGLNTEAFF.

This chain uses TRBV14 with TRBJ2-1, with 13 bases fitting TRBD2. V lost 4 bases to trimming and J lost 7 bases; unmatched junction nucleotides: 4. Germline values: CDR1 SGHDN, CDR2 FVKESK. This CDR3 comprises 15 residues. The CDR3 nucleotides read TGTGCCAGCAGCCCCCGGACTAGCGGGAGTAATGAGCAGTTCTTC. Translation: CASSPRTSGSNEQFF. Variable domain in full (rest from reference TRBV14 and TRBJ2-1): EAGVTQFPSHSVIEKGQTVTLRCDPISGHDNLYWYRRVMGKEIKFLLHFVKESKQDESGMPNNRFLAERTGGTYSTLKVQPAELEDSGVYFCASSPRTSGSNEQFFGPGTRLTVL.

The rearrangement uses TRBV30 and TRBJ2-7; D possibly corresponds to TRBD2 (5 bases). The CDR3 contains 14 residues. Trimming removed 0 bases from V and 4 bases from J, with 13 bases in between. Germline loops: CDR1 GTSNPN, CDR2 SVGIG (reference sequence). The CDR3 DNA follows: TGTGCCTGGAGTGTGGGCAGCGGAGTATACGAGCAGTACTTC. Protein: CAWSVGSGVYEQYF.

CDR3 in amino acids: CSVSGTGDQPQHF. The DNA for the CDR3 is TGCAGCGTTTCCGGGACAGGTGATCAGCCCCAGCATTTT. The genes are TRBV29-1 and TRBJ1-5; 8 nucleotides line up with TRBD1. The V and J ends lost 5 bases and 5 bases, in that order; junction bases with no gene match: 5. The CDR3 runs 13 residues. Germline CDR1 is SQVTM and CDR2 is ANQGSEA.

The chain couples TRBV6-6 to TRBJ2-5; possibly TRBD2 for D (6 bases). Per germline, CDR1 MNHNY and CDR2 SVGAGI (reference sequence). V dropped 0 bases and J dropped 3 bases, with 8 bases sitting between them. The CDR3 consists of 14 residues. CDR3 in DNA: TGTGCCAGCAGTTACTCCCGGGGGAAAGAGACCCAGTACTTC. This codes for CASSYSRGKETQYF.

The chain joins TRBV7-9 to TRBJ2-1; TRBD1 matches 8 bases. This CDR3 has 15 amino acids. From germline, CDR1 is SEHNR and CDR2 FQNEAQ (reference sequence). The V and J ends lost 5 bases and 4 bases, in that order; junction bases with no gene match: 7. CDR3 sequence: CASSRARDRYNEQFF. The CDR3 bases are TGTGCCAGCAGCCGCGCCCGGGACAGGTACAATGAGCAGTTCTTC.

The V and J genes are TRBV5-1 and TRBJ2-4; D may be TRBD2 (5 bases). This CDR3 has 13 amino acids. Trimming removed 3 bases at V and 8 bases at J, with 12 bases between. Germline values: CDR1 SGHRS, CDR2 YFSETQ. CDR3 in DNA: TGCGCCAGCAGCTCTCAGGTCGGGGACATTCAGTACTTC. It codes for CASSSQVGDIQYF.

V and J are TRBV10-1 and TRBJ1-3, with 8 bases fitting TRBD1. Germline V gene data show CDR1 as WNHNN and CDR2 as SYGVQD (reference sequence). V was clipped by 5 bases and J by 2 bases; unmatched bases: 5. This CDR3 contains 15 residues. Here the CDR3 DNA reads TGCGCCAGCAGTAACAGGGACAGGCCTGGAAACACCATATATTTT. Translation gives CASSNRDRPGNTIYF.

This rearrangement joins TRBV7-2 to TRBJ2-1, with D possibly being TRBD1 (5 bases). The CDR3 has 13 amino acids. V was shortened by 8 bases and J by 2 bases, with 10 bases between the two germline ends. Germline values: CDR1 SGHTA, CDR2 FQGNSA. The CDR3 region is CASQEGAYNEQFF. The CDR3 nucleotides read TGTGCCAGCCAGGAAGGGGCCTACAATGAGCAGTTCTTC.

J is TRBJ2-7 and V is TRBV9; 8 nucleotides align to TRBD1. This CDR3 comprises 18 residues. V gave up 0 bases and J gave up 3 bases; unmatched junction bases: 14. Germline V lookup: CDR1 SGDLS, CDR2 YYNGEE. CDR3: CASSVGVSGTGAGYEQYF. Here the CDR3 DNA reads TGTGCCAGCAGCGTAGGAGTAAGTGGGACAGGAGCAGGCTACGAGCAGTACTTC.

This clone has only one observation. V and J are TRBV7-2 and TRBJ2-2; no definite D call. The CDR3 is 13 amino acids. CDR1 and CDR2 (germline): SGHTA, FQGNSA. V was trimmed by 1 base and J by 7 bases, leaving 7 bases between them. For the CDR3, the DNA is TGTGCCAGCAGCTTAGGGGTCGGCGGGGAGCTGTTTTTT. The encoded protein is CASSLGVGGELFF. The full variable domain, rest sourced from reference TRBV7-2 and TRBJ2-2, is GAGVSQSPSNKVTEKGKDVELRCDPISGHTALYWYRQSLGQGLEFLIYFQGNSAPDKSGLPSDRFSAERTGGSVSTLTIQRTQQEDSAVYLCASSLGVGGELFFGEGSRLTVL.

The V and J genes are TRBV30 and TRBJ2-2; 10 bases match TRBD1. This CDR3 contains 17 residues. V lost 2 bases to trimming and J lost 7 bases; unmatched junction nucleotides: 13. Germline V gives CDR1 GTSNPN, CDR2 SVGIG (reference sequence). The CDR3: CAWSSGLGGQGNGELFF. Written as DNA, the CDR3 is TGTGCCTGGAGTTCTGGCCTCGGGGGACAGGGGAACGGGGAGCTGTTTTTT.

This chain joins TRBV5-1 and TRBJ2-5, with D unresolved. Germline V gene lookup returns CDR1 SGHRS and CDR2 YFSETQ. The CDR3 extends over 14 amino acids. The V and J ends lost 3 bases and 5 bases respectively, with 14 bases between them. This CDR3 reads CASSSDGQDETQYF. In DNA, the CDR3 is TGCGCCAGCAGCTCAGACGGGCAAGATGAGACCCAGTACTTC.

This chain joins TRBV10-2 and TRBJ2-7, with TRBD1 matching 7 bases. J lost 3 bases, V lost 5 bases, and 4 bases had no gene match. The CDR3 has 13 residues. Germline V gene data show CDR1 as WSHSY and CDR2 as SAAADI. The CDR3 coding sequence is TGCGCCAGCAGTAAGGACAGGAACTACGAGCAGTACTTC. This encodes CASSKDRNYEQYF.